Following are 9 T cell receptor beta chains from one sample sequenced in a study of blood T cell repertoires in COVID-19 (dated by TCRdb to 2020 to 2021). Libraries were built with the immunoSEQ multiplex PCR assay. Sourced from immuneACCESS, this table was stored by TCRdb with only in-frame sequences that have V and J called. A share of the clones is absent; for the studies checked, an unresolved V gene accounts for under half, and the remainder has no known explanation. Within this sample are some 150,000 clones, with about nine tenths of them counted one time only. The ten most abundant clones make up about 4% of the sample. Material for sequencing was peripheral blood. The receptors originated from an older woman with active or convalescent COVID-19.

The rearrangement joins TRBV4-3 to TRBJ2-3, with 9 bases aligning to TRBD2. V lost 4 bases, J lost 3 bases, and 8 bases stayed unmatched. Germline CDR1 is LGHNA and CDR2 is YSLEER. CDR3 length: 16 residues. The DNA of the CDR3 is TGCGCCAGCAGCCGCGAGGCGCGGGGGGGTACAGATACGCAGTATTTT. This gives the protein CASSREARGGTDTQYF.

The V call is TRBV11-2, the J call TRBJ2-7, with 7 nucleotides matching TRBD1. This CDR3 region has 16 residues. V shed 1 base, J shed 8 bases, and the junction held 14 bases outside the gene matches. Germline V gives CDR1 SGHAT, CDR2 FQNNGV. The DNA of the CDR3 is TGTGCCAGCAGCTTAGGGTCTTCCCCCGCACAGGGGAAGCAGTACTTC. Residues: CASSLGSSPAQGKQYF.

The chain has TRBV30 and TRBJ2-2; tentatively, D is TRBD1 (5 bases). V lost 4 bases and J 5 bases, leaving 8 bases between the germline ends. The CDR3 spans 12 residues. Germline assignment: CDR1 GTSNPN and CDR2 SVGIG (reference sequence). The CDR3 DNA reads TGTGCCTGGACTCAGGGAACCGGGGAGCTGTTTTTT. Its translation is CAWTQGTGELFF.

The V call is TRBV11-2, the J call TRBJ1-6; D gene unclear. This CDR3 comprises 13 residues. V gave up 5 bases and J gave up 5 bases, with 7 bases separating them. CDR1 is SGHAT and CDR2 is FQNNGV in the germline V gene. The CDR3: CASSPSNNSPLHF. The CDR3 DNA follows: TGTGCCAGCAGCCCCAGTAATAATTCACCCCTCCACTTT. Full variable domain (outside the CDR3, taken from reference TRBV11-2 and TRBJ1-6): EAGVAQSPRYKIIEKRQSVAFWCNPISGHATLYWYQQILGQGPKLLIQFQNNGVVDDSQLPKDRFSAERLKGVDSTLKIQPAKLEDSAVYLCASSPSNNSPLHFGNGTRLTVT.

The J gene is TRBJ1-4, the V gene TRBV6-6, with D possibly being TRBD1 (5 bases). CDR1 and CDR2 from the germline V gene are MNHNY and SVGAGI (reference sequence). V lost 6 bases to trimming and J lost 7 bases, with 12 bases between them. The CDR3 spans 13 residues. The CDR3 here is CASSPPGGEKLFF. CDR3 in DNA: TGTGCCAGCAGCCCCCCCGGGGGTGAAAAACTGTTTTTT.

This clone turned up a few times. This chain uses TRBV24-1 with TRBJ2-1, with D possibly being TRBD1 (5 bases). Germline loops: CDR1 KGHDR, CDR2 SFDVKD. The CDR3 covers 16 residues. V lost 7 bases, J lost 4 bases, and 19 bases lay in between. The CDR3 DNA sequence: TGTGCCACCAGACCAGCCTGGGTGGGGCATTACAATGAGCAGTTCTTC. Translated: CATRPAWVGHYNEQFF.

The V gene is TRBV6-5, the J gene TRBJ1-2; the D is unclear. Germline CDR1 reads MNHEY; CDR2 reads SVGAGI. The V gene lost 2 bases and the J gene lost 4 bases, with 11 bases spanning the gap. The CDR3 length is 14 residues. The CDR3 loop reads CASSYTGEVYGYTF. CDR3 bases: TGTGCCAGCAGTTACACCGGGGAGGTCTATGGCTACACCTTC.

V gene TRBV7-2 combines with J gene TRBJ2-7; D could derive from TRBD1 or TRBD2 (6 bases each). Trimming removed 6 bases at V and 2 bases at J, with 17 bases between. Germline V gene sequence: CDR1 SGHTA, CDR2 FQGNSA. The length of the CDR3 is 15 residues. The chain's CDR3 is CASRLQGGGTYEQYF. The DNA for the CDR3 is TGTGCCAGCAGATTACAGGGAGGCGGAACCTACGAGCAGTACTTC.

The J gene is TRBJ1-1, the V gene TRBV5-5; D may be TRBD1 (5 bases). The CDR3 is made up of 15 amino acids. V was cut by 0 bases and J by 0 bases, with 9 bases left in between. In germline, CDR1 is SGHKS, CDR2 YYEKEE (reference sequence). This chain's CDR3 is CASSLDRRMNTEAFF. The CDR3 DNA is TGTGCCAGCAGCTTGGACAGGAGAATGAACACTGAAGCTTTCTTT.